This is a list of T cell receptor beta chains from one sample in a study of CXCR4 blockade with PD-1 therapy in pancreatic cancer. Only in-frame clones appear in the TCRdb table, and some are missing; sequencing was by immunoSEQ multiplex PCR. The sample lists 3,000 to 4,000 clones, 40% to 60% seen once, with more than 15% in the top ten. The sample consisted of tumor tissue. The receptors were gathered from a human donor with pancreatic ductal adenocarcinoma. Both conserved end residues are part of each CDR3. D genes are given only for firm matches. Clone sizes are given selectively: once, few, many, or a class where the clone is expanded.

v_call: TRBV30; clone_size: NA; d_call: TRBD1; j_call: TRBJ1-1; cdr3_nt: TGTGCCTGCCGGACAGGGTTGGGTGAAGCTTTCTTT; cdr3_aa: CACRTGLGEAFF
v_call: TRBV6-8; clone_size: NA; d_call: TRBD1; j_call: TRBJ1-5; cdr3_nt: TGTGCCAGCACCACTACCCCCGACAGGGTTCAGCCCCAGCATTTT; cdr3_aa: CASTTTPDRVQPQHF
v_call: TRBV28; clone_size: once; d_call: TRBD1; j_call: TRBJ1-5; cdr3_nt: TGTGCCAGCAGTCGGGACAGTAATAGCAATCAGCCCCAGCATTTT; cdr3_aa: CASSRDSNSNQPQHF
v_call: TRBV28; clone_size: NA; d_call: NA; j_call: TRBJ2-2; cdr3_nt: TGTGCCAGCACGCCAACAGGGAGAAACACCGGGGAGCTGTTTTTT; cdr3_aa: CASTPTGRNTGELFF
v_call: TRBV28; clone_size: NA; d_call: TRBD2; j_call: TRBJ2-1; cdr3_nt: TGTGCCAGCAGTTACAATGCCGGGACTAGCGGGAGTAATGAGCAGTTCTTC; cdr3_aa: CASSYNAGTSGSNEQFF
v_call: TRBV27; clone_size: NA; d_call: NA; j_call: TRBJ1-1; cdr3_nt: TGTGCCAGCAGTTTATCGGGGAGGACTGAAGCTTTCTTT; cdr3_aa: CASSLSGRTEAFF
v_call: TRBV29-1; clone_size: NA; d_call: NA; j_call: TRBJ2-5; cdr3_nt: TGCAGCGTTTCGGGAAACTTCCAAGAGACCCAGTACTTC; cdr3_aa: CSVSGNFQETQYF
v_call: TRBV28; clone_size: NA; d_call: TRBD2; j_call: TRBJ2-3; cdr3_nt: TGTGTTAGCAGTTCTCTAGCGGGCACAGATACGCAGTATTTT; cdr3_aa: CVSSSLAGTDTQYF
v_call: TRBV27; clone_size: NA; d_call: NA; j_call: TRBJ2-2; cdr3_nt: TGTGCCAGCAGTTCCCCCCAGGGAAACACCGGGGAGCTGTTTTTT; cdr3_aa: CASSSPQGNTGELFF
v_call: TRBV28; clone_size: NA; d_call: NA; j_call: TRBJ2-6; cdr3_nt: TGTGCCAGCACCCTCAGGGGAGCTGGGGCCAACGTCCTGACTTTC; cdr3_aa: CASTLRGAGANVLTF
v_call: TRBV14; clone_size: NA; d_call: NA; j_call: TRBJ2-7; cdr3_nt: TGTGCCAGCAGCCACCTAGATTCCTACGAGCAGTACTTC; cdr3_aa: CASSHLDSYEQYF
v_call: TRBV2; clone_size: few; d_call: NA; j_call: TRBJ1-2; cdr3_nt: TGTGCCAGCAGTGATTCCACCGGGACCGGTGGCTACACCTTC; cdr3_aa: CASSDSTGTGGYTF
v_call: TRBV15; clone_size: NA; d_call: NA; j_call: TRBJ2-2; cdr3_nt: TGTGCCACCAGCCCCGGAGGAAGGGACACCGGGGAGCTGTTTTTT; cdr3_aa: CATSPGGRDTGELFF
v_call: TRBV18; clone_size: few; d_call: TRBD2; j_call: TRBJ2-7; cdr3_nt: TGTGCCAGCTCACCAAGTCAGCGGGAGGGTGGAGAGCAGTACTTC; cdr3_aa: CASSPSQREGGEQYF
v_call: TRBV12-5; clone_size: NA; d_call: NA; j_call: TRBJ2-3; cdr3_nt: TGTGCCAGCACCCTTAGCCTAGATACGCAGTATTTT; cdr3_aa: CASTLSLDTQYF
v_call: TRBV10-2; clone_size: NA; d_call: NA; j_call: TRBJ2-7; cdr3_nt: TGCGCCAGCAGTCCGCGGGGTGTCCCTACGATCAAGCAGTACTTC; cdr3_aa: CASSPRGVPTIKQYF
v_call: TRBV18; clone_size: NA; d_call: NA; j_call: TRBJ2-2; cdr3_nt: TGTGCCAGCTTTGACAGCCCATACACCGGGGAGCTGTTTTTT; cdr3_aa: CASFDSPYTGELFF
v_call: TRBV5-1; clone_size: NA; d_call: TRBD2; j_call: TRBJ2-1; cdr3_nt: TGCGCCAGCAGCTTGGCGATCGGGAGGAACAATGAGCAGTTCTTC; cdr3_aa: CASSLAIGRNNEQFF
v_call: TRBV28; clone_size: NA; d_call: NA; j_call: TRBJ1-2; cdr3_nt: TGTGCCAGCAGTTTAAACAGGGTCCTCTACACCTTC; cdr3_aa: CASSLNRVLYTF
v_call: TRBV6-8; clone_size: large; d_call: NA; j_call: TRBJ1-5; cdr3_nt: TGTGCCAGCAGTTTGTACAGGGATCAGCCCCAGCATTTT; cdr3_aa: CASSLYRDQPQHF
v_call: TRBV11-3; clone_size: medium-sized; d_call: NA; j_call: TRBJ1-1; cdr3_nt: TGTGCCAGCAGTCTACAGGGCATTGGAACTGAAGCTTTCTTT; cdr3_aa: CASSLQGIGTEAFF
v_call: TRBV28; clone_size: NA; d_call: NA; j_call: TRBJ2-7; cdr3_nt: TGTGCCAGCAGTTTCGGGGCCGTCACCTACGAGCAGTACTTC; cdr3_aa: CASSFGAVTYEQYF
v_call: TRBV29-1; clone_size: NA; d_call: NA; j_call: TRBJ1-1; cdr3_nt: TGCAGCGTGGCTGATGTCACGGGCGAAGCTTTCTTT; cdr3_aa: CSVADVTGEAFF
v_call: TRBV12-5; clone_size: NA; d_call: NA; j_call: TRBJ2-1; cdr3_nt: TGTGCCAGCACCTCTCAGGGAGGGGGGACCTACAATGAGCAGTTCTTC; cdr3_aa: CASTSQGGGTYNEQFF
v_call: TRBV29-1; clone_size: few; d_call: TRBD1; j_call: TRBJ1-2; cdr3_nt: TGCAGCGTTGAGGCTCCGGACAGGGGGCACTATGGCTACACCTTC; cdr3_aa: CSVEAPDRGHYGYTF
v_call: TRBV6-7; clone_size: few; d_call: NA; j_call: TRBJ2-7; cdr3_nt: TGTGCCAGCAGTTACTCCGCCTCCTACGAGCAGTACTTC; cdr3_aa: CASSYSASYEQYF
v_call: TRBV6-8; clone_size: NA; d_call: NA; j_call: TRBJ2-7; cdr3_nt: TGTGCCAGCAGTACCCAGGGATACGAGCAGTACTTC; cdr3_aa: CASSTQGYEQYF
v_call: TRBV30; clone_size: NA; d_call: NA; j_call: TRBJ2-1; cdr3_nt: TGTGCCTGTCGAAATAGCGGTTACAATGAGCAGTTCTTC; cdr3_aa: CACRNSGYNEQFF
v_call: TRBV29-1; clone_size: NA; d_call: NA; j_call: TRBJ1-2; cdr3_nt: TGCAGCGTTGGACCGGCACCCTATGGCTACACCTTC; cdr3_aa: CSVGPAPYGYTF
v_call: TRBV11-3; clone_size: few; d_call: TRBD2; j_call: TRBJ2-3; cdr3_nt: TGTGCCAGCATCCCAAGTCGGACTAGCGGGATAAGTCGGGGCACAGATACGCAGTATTTT; cdr3_aa: CASIPSRTSGISRGTDTQYF
v_call: TRBV9; clone_size: few; d_call: NA; j_call: TRBJ2-4; cdr3_nt: TGTGCCAGCAGTGATGCCAGGGCCAAAAACATTCAGTACTTC; cdr3_aa: CASSDARAKNIQYF
v_call: TRBV19; clone_size: NA; d_call: NA; j_call: TRBJ1-2; cdr3_nt: TGTGCCAGCTCTCCAGGGGTTAACTATGGCTACACCTTC; cdr3_aa: CASSPGVNYGYTF
v_call: TRBV9; clone_size: NA; d_call: NA; j_call: TRBJ2-2; cdr3_nt: TGTGCCAGCAGCCCTTGGCAGGATTTGAACACCGGGGAGCTGTTTTTT; cdr3_aa: CASSPWQDLNTGELFF
v_call: TRBV19; clone_size: NA; d_call: TRBD1; j_call: TRBJ2-4; cdr3_nt: TGTGCCAGTAATCCCCCCGGGACAGGTCCCCGGTTAGCCAAAAACATTCAGTACTTC; cdr3_aa: CASNPPGTGPRLAKNIQYF
v_call: TRBV9; clone_size: NA; d_call: NA; j_call: TRBJ2-2; cdr3_nt: TGTGCCAGCAGTCCTGAGCGGAACACCGGGGAGCTGTTTTTT; cdr3_aa: CASSPERNTGELFF
v_call: TRBV30; clone_size: NA; d_call: NA; j_call: TRBJ1-4; cdr3_nt: TGTGCCTGGAGTCTGAGGAGTGAAAAACTGTTTTTT; cdr3_aa: CAWSLRSEKLFF
v_call: TRBV6-4; clone_size: few; d_call: NA; j_call: TRBJ2-1; cdr3_nt: TGTGCCAGCAGTGAAAGGAATGAGCAGTTCTTC; cdr3_aa: CASSERNEQFF
v_call: TRBV18; clone_size: large; d_call: NA; j_call: TRBJ2-2; cdr3_nt: TGTGCCAGCTCACACCGGCCAAACACCGGGGAGCTGTTTTTT; cdr3_aa: CASSHRPNTGELFF
v_call: TRBV18; clone_size: NA; d_call: TRBD1; j_call: TRBJ2-7; cdr3_nt: TGTGCCAGCTCACTGGGACAGGGTACCTACGAGCAGTACTTC; cdr3_aa: CASSLGQGTYEQYF
v_call: TRBV19; clone_size: NA; d_call: TRBD2; j_call: TRBJ2-5; cdr3_nt: TGTGCCAGTAGGCCTTTTCCAGGACTAGCGGAGCGAGACCAGTACTTC; cdr3_aa: CASRPFPGLAERDQYF
v_call: TRBV6-7; clone_size: many; d_call: NA; j_call: TRBJ1-1; cdr3_nt: TGTGCCAGCAGTTACAGGGCAGAGAACACTGAAGCTTTCTTT; cdr3_aa: CASSYRAENTEAFF
v_call: TRBV2; clone_size: NA; d_call: NA; j_call: TRBJ2-2; cdr3_nt: TGTGCCAGCTCGGCGATGAAAGGGTCGAACACCGGGGAGCTGTTTTTT; cdr3_aa: CASSAMKGSNTGELFF
v_call: TRBV30; clone_size: NA; d_call: TRBD2; j_call: TRBJ2-1; cdr3_nt: TGTGCCTGGAGTGGGGGACTATCCCCTAGGGAGCAGTTCTTC; cdr3_aa: CAWSGGLSPREQFF
v_call: TRBV28; clone_size: NA; d_call: NA; j_call: TRBJ1-1; cdr3_nt: TGTGCCAGCAGGTGGGGGAACACTGAAGCTTTCTTT; cdr3_aa: CASRWGNTEAFF
v_call: TRBV29-1; clone_size: NA; d_call: NA; j_call: TRBJ1-1; cdr3_nt: TGCAGCGTTACCGGACGTCCGAACACTGAAGCTTTCTTT; cdr3_aa: CSVTGRPNTEAFF